A selection of T cell receptor beta chains follows, all from one sample in a study of CD4 T cells in relation to SARS-CoV-2 and coronaviruses. The data were produced by immunoSEQ multiplex PCR, yet TCRdb's version contains in-frame clones alone and is incomplete. The sample lists about 65,000 clones; around 86% were seen once. Sequenced input: memory CD4+ T cells from PBMCs. These receptors were collected from a human donor in good health. Both conserved end residues are trimmed from each CDR3. The order of the fields is V gene, clone size, CDR3 protein. Clone size is stated in some rows and not others, as once, few, many or a class when expanded.

v_call: TRBV19
clone_size: -
cdr3_aa: ASTPTGRYSNQPQH

v_call: TRBV18
clone_size: -
cdr3_aa: ASSLSTGGTGELF

v_call: TRBV9
clone_size: -
cdr3_aa: ASSVEGRLAGVNEQF

v_call: TRBV21-1
clone_size: -
cdr3_aa: ASSKGEFGVSGCRVSTDTQY

v_call: TRBV27
clone_size: few
cdr3_aa: ASSKQVWQPQH

v_call: TRBV5-4
clone_size: -
cdr3_aa: ASRPYLSGAGELF

v_call: TRBV2
clone_size: -
cdr3_aa: ASSVGTGRDEQF

v_call: TRBV6-1
clone_size: -
cdr3_aa: ASSDTPAKNIQY

v_call: TRBV5-1
clone_size: -
cdr3_aa: ASSLDLYEQY

v_call: TRBV11-1
clone_size: -
cdr3_aa: ASSLAPSSTDTQY

v_call: TRBV5-4
clone_size: -
cdr3_aa: ASSSDRQSGNTIY

v_call: TRBV2
clone_size: -
cdr3_aa: ASSLSPGQGPEQY

v_call: TRBV19
clone_size: -
cdr3_aa: ASSIDRRSGANVLT

v_call: TRBV12-3/TRBV12-4
clone_size: once
cdr3_aa: ASKRNTEAF

v_call: TRBV24-1
clone_size: -
cdr3_aa: ATSDFYLQRSNQPQH

v_call: TRBV7-8
clone_size: -
cdr3_aa: ASSLGGQGGFNEQF

v_call: TRBV2
clone_size: few
cdr3_aa: ASSERGGVDTQY

v_call: TRBV6-2/TRBV6-3
clone_size: -
cdr3_aa: ASSWVWGEAF

v_call: TRBV28
clone_size: -
cdr3_aa: ASSFREVGSPLH

v_call: TRBV28
clone_size: -
cdr3_aa: ASSPPSTEKLF

v_call: TRBV19
clone_size: -
cdr3_aa: ASSRTGRNNSPLH

v_call: TRBV7-2
clone_size: -
cdr3_aa: ASSPGAVGTIDGNTIY

v_call: TRBV9
clone_size: -
cdr3_aa: ASSVAPSLDTGELF

v_call: TRBV12-3/TRBV12-4
clone_size: -
cdr3_aa: ASRLGRQPQH

v_call: TRBV6-6
clone_size: -
cdr3_aa: ASRTSRQGTYEQY

v_call: TRBV24-1
clone_size: -
cdr3_aa: ATSDDGLHGTQY

v_call: TRBV10-1
clone_size: once
cdr3_aa: ASSEGTSAAETQY